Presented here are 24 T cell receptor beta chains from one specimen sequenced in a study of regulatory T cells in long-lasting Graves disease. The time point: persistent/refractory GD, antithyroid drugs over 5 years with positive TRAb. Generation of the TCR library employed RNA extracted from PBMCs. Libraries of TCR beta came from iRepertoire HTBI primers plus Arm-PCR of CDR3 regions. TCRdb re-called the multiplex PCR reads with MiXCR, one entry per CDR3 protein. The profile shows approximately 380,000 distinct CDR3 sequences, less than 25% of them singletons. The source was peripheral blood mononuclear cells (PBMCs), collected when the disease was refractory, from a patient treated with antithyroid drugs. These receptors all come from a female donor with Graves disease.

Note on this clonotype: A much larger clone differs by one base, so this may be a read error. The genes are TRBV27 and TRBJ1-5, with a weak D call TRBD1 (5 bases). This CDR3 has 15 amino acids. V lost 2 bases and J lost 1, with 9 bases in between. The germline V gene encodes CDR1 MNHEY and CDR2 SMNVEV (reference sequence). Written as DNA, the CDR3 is TGTGCCAGCAGTTTAGGGACCACCAGCAATCAGCCCCAGCATTTT. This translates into CASSLGTTSNQPQHF.

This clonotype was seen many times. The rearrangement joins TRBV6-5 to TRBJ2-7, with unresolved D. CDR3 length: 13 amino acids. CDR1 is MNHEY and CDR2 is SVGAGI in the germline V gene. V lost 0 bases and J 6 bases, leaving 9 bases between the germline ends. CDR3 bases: TGTGCCAGCAGTTACTCGATTCGTAGCGAGCAGTACTTC. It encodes CASSYSIRSEQYF.

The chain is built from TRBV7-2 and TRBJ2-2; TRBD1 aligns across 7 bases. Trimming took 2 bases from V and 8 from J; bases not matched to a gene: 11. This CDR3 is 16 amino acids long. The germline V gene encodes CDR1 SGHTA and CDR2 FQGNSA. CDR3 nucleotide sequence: TGTGCCAGCAGCTTATACAGGGGCATCCGAGGGGGGGAGCTGTTTTTT. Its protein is CASSLYRGIRGGELFF.

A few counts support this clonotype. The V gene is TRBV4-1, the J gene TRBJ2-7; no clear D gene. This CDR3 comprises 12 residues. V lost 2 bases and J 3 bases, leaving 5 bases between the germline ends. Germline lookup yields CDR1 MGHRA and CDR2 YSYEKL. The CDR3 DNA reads TGCGCCAGCAGCCAAAGAGACTACGAGCAGTACTTC. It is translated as CASSQRDYEQYF.

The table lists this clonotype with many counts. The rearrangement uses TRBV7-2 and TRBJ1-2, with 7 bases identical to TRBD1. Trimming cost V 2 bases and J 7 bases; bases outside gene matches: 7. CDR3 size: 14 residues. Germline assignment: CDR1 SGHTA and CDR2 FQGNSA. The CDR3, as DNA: TGTGCCAGCAGCTTAAATGAGGGGGCCAGTGGCTACACCTTC. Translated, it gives CASSLNEGASGYTF. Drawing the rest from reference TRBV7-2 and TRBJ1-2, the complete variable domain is GAGVSQSPSNKVTEKGKDVELRCDPISGHTALYWYRQSLGQGLEFLIYFQGNSAPDKSGLPSDRFSAERTGGSVSTLTIQRTQQEDSAVYLCASSLNEGASGYTFGSGTRLTVV.

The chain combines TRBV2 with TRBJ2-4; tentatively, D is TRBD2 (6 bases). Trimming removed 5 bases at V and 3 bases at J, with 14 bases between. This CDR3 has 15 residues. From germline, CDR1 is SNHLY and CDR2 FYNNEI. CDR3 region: CASSRQPGDKNIQYF. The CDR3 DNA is TGTGCCAGCAGTAGACAGCCGGGGGACAAAAACATTCAGTACTTC.

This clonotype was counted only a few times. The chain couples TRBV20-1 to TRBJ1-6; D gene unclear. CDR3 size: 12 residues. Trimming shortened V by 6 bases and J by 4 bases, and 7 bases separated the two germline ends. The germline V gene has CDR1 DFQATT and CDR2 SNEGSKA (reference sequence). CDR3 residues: CSAGRYNSPLHF. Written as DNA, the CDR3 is TGCAGTGCCGGACGTTATAATTCACCCCTCCACTTT.

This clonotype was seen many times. CDR3 in amino acids: CAIRAGQGNSPLHF. For the CDR3, the DNA is TGTGCCATCAGAGCGGGACAGGGTAATTCACCCCTCCACTTT. The J gene is TRBJ1-6, the V gene TRBV10-3; 9 nucleotides line up with TRBD1. The CDR3 is 14 amino acids. With 6 bases clipped from V and 6 bases from J, the junction kept 3 bases outside the gene matches. CDR1 is ENHRY and CDR2 is SYGVKD in the germline V gene.

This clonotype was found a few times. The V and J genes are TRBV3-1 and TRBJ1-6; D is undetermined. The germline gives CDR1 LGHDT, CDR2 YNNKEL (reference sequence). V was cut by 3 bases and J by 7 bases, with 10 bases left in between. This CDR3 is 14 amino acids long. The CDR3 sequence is CASSHRQENSPLHF. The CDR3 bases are TGTGCCAGCAGCCATCGGCAGGAGAATTCACCCCTCCACTTT. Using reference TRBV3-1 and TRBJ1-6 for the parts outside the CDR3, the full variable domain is DTAVSQTPKYLVTQMGNDKSIKCEQNLGHDTMYWYKQDSKKFLKIMFSYNNKELIINETVPNRFSPKSPDKAHLNLHINSLELGDSAVYFCASSHRQENSPLHFGNGTRLTVT.

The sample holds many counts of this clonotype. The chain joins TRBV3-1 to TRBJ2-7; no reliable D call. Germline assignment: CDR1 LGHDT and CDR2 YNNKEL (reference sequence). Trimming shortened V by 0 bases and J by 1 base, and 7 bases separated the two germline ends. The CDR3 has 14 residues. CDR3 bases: TGTGCCAGCAGCCAAGATGCAGGATCCTACGAGCAGTACTTC. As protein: CASSQDAGSYEQYF.

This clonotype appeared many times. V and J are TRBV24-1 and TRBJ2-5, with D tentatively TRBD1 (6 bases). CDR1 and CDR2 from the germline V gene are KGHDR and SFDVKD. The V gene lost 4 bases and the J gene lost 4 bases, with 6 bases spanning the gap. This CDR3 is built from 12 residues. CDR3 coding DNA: TGTGCCACCAGTGAGGACAGAGAGACCCAGTACTTC. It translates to CATSEDRETQYF.

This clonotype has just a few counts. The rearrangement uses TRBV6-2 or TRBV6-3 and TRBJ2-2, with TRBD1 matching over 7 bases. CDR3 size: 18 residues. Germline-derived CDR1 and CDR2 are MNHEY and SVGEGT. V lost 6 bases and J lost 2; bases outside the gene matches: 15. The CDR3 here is CASSRRPPGTANTGELFF. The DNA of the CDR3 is TGTGCCAGCAGCCGAAGACCCCCCGGGACAGCTAACACCGGGGAGCTGTTTTTT.

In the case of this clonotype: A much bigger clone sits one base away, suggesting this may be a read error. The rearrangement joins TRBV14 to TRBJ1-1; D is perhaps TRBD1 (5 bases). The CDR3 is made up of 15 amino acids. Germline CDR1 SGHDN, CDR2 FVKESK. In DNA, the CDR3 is TGTGCCAGCAGCCGCTTGGACATAATGAACGCTGAAGCTTTCTTT. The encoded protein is CASSRLDIMNAEAFF.

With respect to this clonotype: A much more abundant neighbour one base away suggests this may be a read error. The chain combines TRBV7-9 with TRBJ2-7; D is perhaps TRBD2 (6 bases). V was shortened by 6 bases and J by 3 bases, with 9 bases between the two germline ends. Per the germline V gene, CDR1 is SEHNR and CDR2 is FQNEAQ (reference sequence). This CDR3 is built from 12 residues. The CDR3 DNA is TGTGCCAGCAGACGGGACTTCTACGAGCAGTACTTC. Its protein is CASRRDFYEQYF.

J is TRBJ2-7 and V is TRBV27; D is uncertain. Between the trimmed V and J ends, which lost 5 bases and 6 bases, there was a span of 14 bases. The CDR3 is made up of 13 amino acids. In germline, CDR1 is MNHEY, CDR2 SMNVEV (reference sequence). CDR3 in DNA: TGTGCCAGCAGTCCACTCGCGACGGGCGAGCAGTACTTC. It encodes CASSPLATGEQYF.

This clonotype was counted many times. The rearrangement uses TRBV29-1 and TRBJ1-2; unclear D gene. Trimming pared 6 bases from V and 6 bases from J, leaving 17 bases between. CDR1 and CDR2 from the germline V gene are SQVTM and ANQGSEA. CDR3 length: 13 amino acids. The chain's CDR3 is CSVWAPRENGYTF. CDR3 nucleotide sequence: TGCAGCGTGTGGGCGCCGCGGGAAAATGGCTACACCTTC.

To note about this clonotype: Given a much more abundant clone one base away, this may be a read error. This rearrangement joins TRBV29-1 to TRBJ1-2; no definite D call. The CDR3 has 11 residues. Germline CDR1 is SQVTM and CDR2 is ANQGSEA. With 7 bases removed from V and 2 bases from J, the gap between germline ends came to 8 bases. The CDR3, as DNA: TGCAGCGGTACACAGAACTATGGCTACACCTTC. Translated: CSGTQNYGYTF.

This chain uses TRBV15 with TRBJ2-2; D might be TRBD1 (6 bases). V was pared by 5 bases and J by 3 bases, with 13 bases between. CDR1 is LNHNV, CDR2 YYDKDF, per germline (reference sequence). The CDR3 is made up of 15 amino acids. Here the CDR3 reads CATSRNPGDTGELFF. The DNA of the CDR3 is TGTGCCACCAGCCGAAACCCAGGGGACACCGGGGAGCTGTTTTTT.

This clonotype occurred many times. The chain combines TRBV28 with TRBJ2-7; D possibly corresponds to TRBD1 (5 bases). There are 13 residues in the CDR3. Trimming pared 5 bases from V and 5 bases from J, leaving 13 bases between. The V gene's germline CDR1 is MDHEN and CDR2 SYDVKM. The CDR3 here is CASSIGAFDEQYF. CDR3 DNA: TGTGCCAGCAGTATAGGGGCCTTTGACGAGCAGTACTTC.

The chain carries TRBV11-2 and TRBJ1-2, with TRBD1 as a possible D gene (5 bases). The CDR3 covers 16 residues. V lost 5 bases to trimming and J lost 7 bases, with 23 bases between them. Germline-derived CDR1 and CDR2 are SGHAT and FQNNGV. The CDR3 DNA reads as TGTGCCAGCAGCCCTGGGACCCTGGTTCAGCTCTCTGGCTACACCTTC. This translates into CASSPGTLVQLSGYTF.

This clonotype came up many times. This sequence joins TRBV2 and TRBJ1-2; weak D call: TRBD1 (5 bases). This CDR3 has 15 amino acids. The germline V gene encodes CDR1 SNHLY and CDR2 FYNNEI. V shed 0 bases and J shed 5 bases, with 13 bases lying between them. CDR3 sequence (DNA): TGTGCCAGCAGTGAAGCGGGCCGGAGGGGATATGGCTACACCTTC. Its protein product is CASSEAGRRGYGYTF.

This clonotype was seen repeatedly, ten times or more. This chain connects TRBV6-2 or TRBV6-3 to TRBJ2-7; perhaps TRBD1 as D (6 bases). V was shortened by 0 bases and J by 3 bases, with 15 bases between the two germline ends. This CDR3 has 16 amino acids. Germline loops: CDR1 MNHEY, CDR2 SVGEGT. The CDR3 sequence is CASSYSTGTALYEQYF. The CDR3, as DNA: TGTGCCAGCAGTTACTCCACAGGGACCGCTCTCTACGAGCAGTACTTC.

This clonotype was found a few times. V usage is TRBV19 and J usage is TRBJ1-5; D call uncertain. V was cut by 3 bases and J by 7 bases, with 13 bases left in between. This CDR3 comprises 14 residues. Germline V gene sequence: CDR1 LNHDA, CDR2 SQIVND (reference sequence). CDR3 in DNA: TGTGCCAGTAGTATTGGCACCCCCGGGCAGCCCCAGCATTTT. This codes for CASSIGTPGQPQHF.

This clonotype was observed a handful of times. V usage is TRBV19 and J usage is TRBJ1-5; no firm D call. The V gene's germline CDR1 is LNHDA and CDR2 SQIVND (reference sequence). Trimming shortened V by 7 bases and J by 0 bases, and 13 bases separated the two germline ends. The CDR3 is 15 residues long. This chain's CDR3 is CASTTVESSNQPQHF. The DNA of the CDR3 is TGTGCCAGTACCACGGTCGAGAGTAGCAATCAGCCCCAGCATTTT.